Presented here are 20 T cell receptor beta chains from one specimen sequenced in a study of T cells after yellow fever vaccination. TCRdb re-analysed the 5' RACE reads in MiXCR, keeping a single row per CDR3 protein. The sample has about 300,000 distinct CDR3 sequences, around 9.3% seen once; the top ten hold about 3%. The source material was CD4+ T cells sorted from PBMCs, sampled 5 days after the yellow fever booster vaccination. The receptors come from a young man who received the YFV17D yellow fever vaccine.

In DNA, the CDR3 is TGTGCCACCAGATATACAGGGGTTGCAGGAAACACCATATATTTT. This sequence encodes CATRYTGVAGNTIYF. The chain combines TRBV15 with TRBJ1-3; 7 bases align to TRBD1. CDR3 length: 15 amino acids. The J segment lost 4 bases and the V segment lost 6 bases, leaving 9 bases of the junction unmatched. Germline CDR1 reads LNHNV; CDR2 reads YYDKDF (reference sequence).

This clonotype was detected ten times or more. The gene calls are TRBV4-1 and TRBJ1-2; D not resolved. The V end was cut by 3 bases, the J end by 4 bases, with 15 bases between. Germline V lookup: CDR1 MGHRA, CDR2 YSYEKL. CDR3 size: 15 residues. The CDR3 region has the DNA TGCGCCAGCAGCCACAGGCCAGGAGAGTCCTATGGCTACACCTTC. This gives the protein CASSHRPGESYGYTF.

The chain carries TRBV11-2 and TRBJ2-2; a weak D match, TRBD2 (5 bases). In germline, CDR1 is SGHAT, CDR2 FQNNGV. The V gene lost 5 bases and the J gene lost 4 bases, with 11 bases spanning the gap. This CDR3 has 14 residues. For the CDR3, the DNA is TGTGCCAGCAGCGTAGGACTGGTCACCGGGGAGCTGTTTTTT. Protein sequence: CASSVGLVTGELFF.

The gene calls are TRBV7-6 and TRBJ2-7; perhaps TRBD1 as D (6 bases). The CDR3 extends over 15 amino acids. CDR1 SGHVS and CDR2 FNYEAQ come from the germline V gene. V shed 0 bases and J shed 2 bases, with 11 bases lying between them. CDR3: CASSLARTAAYEQYF. CDR3 DNA sequence: TGTGCCAGCAGCTTAGCACGGACAGCCGCCTACGAGCAGTACTTC.

This sequence joins TRBV7-2 and TRBJ2-7; D may be TRBD2 (5 bases). Per germline, CDR1 SGHTA and CDR2 FQGNSA. The V end lost 0 bases, the J end lost 2 bases, and 8 bases lay between the germline ends. The CDR3 totals 14 residues. This CDR3 is CASSLAGNPYEQYV. The DNA for the CDR3 is TGTGCCAGCAGCTTAGCCGGGAACCCCTACGAGCAGTACGTC.

At least ten counts were recorded for this clonotype. The junction departs from the called germline gene at one end, perhaps through a read error. The chain has TRBV5-5 and TRBJ1-1; D unresolved. The CDR3 is made up of 10 amino acids. The germline CDR1 and CDR2 sequences are SGHKS and YYEKEE (reference sequence). The CDR3 loop reads CASSLTEPLF. For the CDR3, the DNA is TGTGCCAGCAGCTTAACGGAGCCGCTCTTT. Full variable domain (rest looked up from reference TRBV5-5 and TRBJ1-1): DAGVTQSPTHLIKTRGQQVTLRCSPISGHKSVSWYQQVLGQGPQFIFQYYEKEERGRGNFPDRFSARQFPNYSSELNVNALLLGDSALYLCASSLTEPLFGQGTRLTVV.

The J gene is TRBJ1-2, the V gene TRBV7-3, with D uncertain. Germline V gives CDR1 SGHTA, CDR2 FQGTGA. Trimming cost V 5 bases and J 0 bases, with 7 bases left between them. This CDR3 contains 13 residues. As DNA, the CDR3 is TGTGCCAGCAGCCCTCAGCCTAACTATGGCTACACCTTC. Amino acids: CASSPQPNYGYTF.

This rearrangement joins TRBV18 to TRBJ2-5, with D unresolved. Trimming left V 3 bases short and J 3 bases short, with 8 bases between. From germline, CDR1 is KGHSH and CDR2 LQKENI. The CDR3 covers 13 residues. This CDR3 is CASSPRTEETQYF. The CDR3 DNA reads TGTGCCAGCTCACCGAGGACGGAAGAGACCCAGTACTTC.

Here the CDR3 reads CASSARQGGILEAFF. The CDR3 DNA is TGTGCCAGCAGTGCTAGACAGGGGGGAATACTTGAAGCTTTCTTT. The chain is built from TRBV6-5 and TRBJ1-1; 9 bases align to TRBD1. Germline CDR1 reads MNHEY; CDR2 reads SVGAGI. After removal of 5 bases from V and 7 bases from J, the junction contained 11 bases not matched to a gene. This CDR3 contains 15 residues.

The V gene is TRBV4-2, the J gene TRBJ2-6, with D possibly matching TRBD2 (6 bases). This CDR3 is built from 16 residues. Germline-derived CDR1 and CDR2 are LGHNA and YNFKEQ. V lost 4 bases, J lost 3 bases, and 13 bases lay in between. The CDR3 coding sequence is TGTGCCAGCAGCCCGTCCGGGGGTATTGGGGCCAACGTCCTGACTTTC. Encoded protein: CASSPSGGIGANVLTF.

The sample holds a few counts of this clonotype. The V and J genes are TRBV5-1 and TRBJ1-5, with D hard to call. V lost 0 bases and J lost 3, with 7 bases in between. The CDR3 sequence is 14 residues long. Germline loops: CDR1 SGHRS, CDR2 YFSETQ. The CDR3 DNA reads as TGCGCCAGCAGCTTGGACGGAAACAATCAGCCCCAGCATTTT. Residues: CASSLDGNNQPQHF.

This clonotype has just a few counts. The rearrangement joins TRBV3-1 to TRBJ2-3; 8 nucleotides line up with TRBD2. This CDR3 is built from 16 residues. The V gene's germline CDR1 is LGHDT and CDR2 YNNKEL (reference sequence). Trimming removed 4 bases from V and 3 bases from J; junction bases left unmatched: 9. The CDR3 sequence is CASSRSGGARTDTQYF. The CDR3 coding sequence is TGTGCCAGCAGCCGCAGCGGGGGCGCCCGGACAGATACGCAGTATTTT.

This clonotype was recorded at least ten times. The J gene is TRBJ1-1, the V gene TRBV18; maybe TRBD1 (5 bases). The germline V gene has CDR1 KGHSH and CDR2 LQKENI. Trimming removed 5 bases at V and 4 bases at J, with 17 bases between. This CDR3 is 15 amino acids long. DNA for the CDR3: TGTGCCAGCTCAACGTCTACGACAGAGGCCACTGAAGCTTTCTTT. This gives the protein CASSTSTTEATEAFF.

This clonotype was counted only a few times. This chain links TRBV12-3 or TRBV12-4 with TRBJ2-3, with 8 bases identical to TRBD1. Trimming removed 2 bases from V and 4 bases from J; junction bases left unmatched: 5. The CDR3 runs 15 residues. CDR3 bases: TGTGCCAGCAGTTTATCAGGGGGCGGATCAGATACGCAGTATTTT. Its translation: CASSLSGGGSDTQYF.

This clonotype was detected many times. V usage is TRBV7-9 and J usage is TRBJ2-5, with D tentatively TRBD1 or TRBD2 (6 bases each). CDR1 is SEHNR and CDR2 is FQNEAQ in the germline V gene (reference sequence). The CDR3 runs to 15 residues. Trimming left V 4 bases short and J 5 bases short, with 17 bases between. CDR3 bases: TGTGCCAGCAGCTCCCAAAGGGGGGCCGGGGAGACCCAGTACTTC. Translating gives CASSSQRGAGETQYF.

The rearrangement uses TRBV6-2 or TRBV6-3 and TRBJ2-7; D ambiguous. Trimming cost V 7 bases and J 2 bases, with 9 bases left between them. The CDR3 consists of 12 residues. Per germline, CDR1 MNHEY and CDR2 SVGEGT. The chain's CDR3 is CASTDQAYEQYF. The CDR3 coding sequence is TGTGCCAGCACAGACCAGGCCTACGAGCAGTACTTC.

This clonotype was seen repeatedly, ten times or more. The chain carries TRBV5-1 and TRBJ1-4; D gene uncertain. Trimming stripped 2 bases from V and 5 bases from J, with 10 bases between. Germline-derived CDR1 and CDR2 are SGHRS and YFSETQ. The CDR3 loop spans 14 amino acids. As DNA, the CDR3 is TGCGCCAGCAGCTTTCAGTTTAACAATGAAAAACTGTTTTTT. Protein sequence: CASSFQFNNEKLFF.

Here the CDR3 DNA reads TGTGCCAGCAGCGGGTGGGGGTCGACGAACACCGGGGAGCTGTTTTTT. Its translation is CASSGWGSTNTGELFF. The V call is TRBV9, the J call TRBJ2-2; the D gene could be TRBD1 or TRBD2 (5 bases each). The CDR3 has 16 residues. V was cut by 3 bases and J by 0 bases, with 12 bases left in between. In germline, CDR1 is SGDLS, CDR2 YYNGEE.

The table lists this clonotype with a few counts. Here the CDR3 reads CSARYGGDSPLHF. The CDR3, as DNA: TGCAGTGCTAGATACGGCGGTGATTCACCCCTCCACTTT. The rearrangement uses TRBV20-1 and TRBJ1-6; D unresolved. Between the trimmed V and J ends, which lost 2 bases and 8 bases, there was a span of 10 bases. In germline, CDR1 is DFQATT, CDR2 SNEGSKA (reference sequence). CDR3 size: 13 residues.

There are many counts of this clonotype. The chain joins TRBV7-8 to TRBJ2-3, with D perhaps TRBD1 or TRBD2 (6 bases each). CDR1 and CDR2 (germline): SGHVS, FQNEAQ. CDR3 length: 16 residues. V lost 2 bases and J lost 2, with 14 bases in between. The CDR3 spells CASSLWGRGLTDTQYF. CDR3 bases: TGTGCCAGCAGCTTATGGGGGCGGGGTCTCACAGATACGCAGTATTTT.